These 5 T cell receptor beta chains came from one sample sequenced in a study of OX40 agonist ivuxolimab in advanced cancers. The table came from immunoSEQ multiplex PCR; TCRdb's copy has only in-frame clones and leaves some out. The sample holds about 64,000 clones, about 85% seen once. The sequencing here drew on CD4+ or CD8+ T cells sorted from blood, taken in a trial of the OX40 agonist ivuxolimab. The source is an adult with an advanced solid tumor such as melanoma, head and neck, liver or kidney cancer.

The J gene is TRBJ1-5, the V gene TRBV15; D is undetermined. Germline V gives CDR1 LNHNV, CDR2 YYDKDF (reference sequence). CDR3 length: 14 amino acids. The V end was cut by 1 base, the J end by 3 bases, with 7 bases between. In nucleotides, the CDR3 is TGTGCCACCAGCAGAGGGGGTATCAATCAGCCCCAGCATTTT. It translates to CATSRGGINQPQHF.

The chain links TRBV7-2 to TRBJ1-1; D unclear. The ends were cut back, 6 bases at V and 1 base at J, with 9 bases in the middle. The CDR3 consists of 13 residues. In germline, CDR1 is SGHTA, CDR2 FQGNSA. The CDR3 coding sequence is TGTGCCAGCAGTTGGACGGAGAACACTGAAGCTTTCTTT. Translation gives CASSWTENTEAFF.

The chain is built from TRBV27 and TRBJ1-1; D remains unclear. This CDR3 contains 12 residues. Trimming took off 5 bases at V and 2 bases at J, with 6 bases between the two ends. Looked up from germline, CDR1 is MNHEY and CDR2 is SMNVEV (reference sequence). CDR3 coding DNA: TGTGCCAGCAGTAGGATAAACACTGAAGCTTTCTTT. Amino acids: CASSRINTEAFF.

The CDR3 sequence is CASSSFRMNTEAFF. CDR3 coding DNA: TGTGCCAGCAGTTCATTCCGGATGAACACTGAAGCTTTCTTT. This chain joins TRBV27 and TRBJ1-1; no clear D gene. The ends were cut back, 4 bases at V and 0 bases at J, with 9 bases in the middle. There are 14 residues in the CDR3. In germline, CDR1 is MNHEY, CDR2 SMNVEV (reference sequence).

The chain joins TRBV6-1 to TRBJ2-3; weak D call: TRBD2 (5 bases). This CDR3 has 16 residues. Germline V gives CDR1 MNHNS, CDR2 SASEGT. The ends were cut back, 2 bases at V and 1 base at J, with 13 bases in the middle. CDR3 in amino acids: CASSEQAAMRTDTQYF. CDR3 coding DNA: TGTGCCAGCAGTGAACAAGCGGCAATGCGCACAGATACGCAGTATTTT.